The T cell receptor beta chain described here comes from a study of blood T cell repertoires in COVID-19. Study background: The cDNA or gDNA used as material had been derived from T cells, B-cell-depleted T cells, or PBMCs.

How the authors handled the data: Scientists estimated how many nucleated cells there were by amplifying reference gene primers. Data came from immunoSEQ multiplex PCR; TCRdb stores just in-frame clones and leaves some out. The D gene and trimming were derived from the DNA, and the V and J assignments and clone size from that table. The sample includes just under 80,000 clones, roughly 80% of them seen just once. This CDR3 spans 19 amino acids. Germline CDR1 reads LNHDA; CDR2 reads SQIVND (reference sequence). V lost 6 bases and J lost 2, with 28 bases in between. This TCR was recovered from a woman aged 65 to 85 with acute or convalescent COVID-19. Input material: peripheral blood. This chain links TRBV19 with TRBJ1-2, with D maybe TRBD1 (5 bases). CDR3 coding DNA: TGTGCCAGTAGGACCCGATCTGGGGAGGGGATGAGAACAAACTATGGCTACACCTTC. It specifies CASRTRSGEGMRTNYGYTF.